Shown below are 11 T cell receptor beta chains from a single sample sequenced in a study of identical twins. Each CDR3 protein is one row after TCRdb ran MiXCR on the 5' RACE reads. The data show 1,800,000 or so distinct CDR3 sequences, less than 35% seen once. Material for sequencing was cord blood. The receptors here all came from a newborn girl in good health.

This chain joins TRBV11-2 and TRBJ2-7; D is perhaps TRBD1 (6 bases). The V end was cut by 3 bases, the J end by 2 bases, with 14 bases between. The length of the CDR3 is 15 residues. The V gene's germline CDR1 is SGHAT and CDR2 FQNNGV. CDR3 coding DNA: TGTGCCAGCAGCTTGGGGCCAGGACAGACCTACGAGCAGTACTTC. Its translation is CASSLGPGQTYEQYF.

The chain is built from TRBV12-5 and TRBJ1-2; D is unresolved. Trimming shortened V by 6 bases and J by 4 bases, and 6 bases separated the two germline ends. The CDR3 contains 11 residues. Per germline, CDR1 LGHNT and CDR2 FRNRAP. The DNA for the CDR3 is TGTGCTAGTGGAGATTTCTATGGCTACACCTTC. Its protein product is CASGDFYGYTF.

For this clonotype: The junction departs from germline at one end; a sequencing error may be responsible. The chain uses TRBV6-1 and TRBJ1-4; D possibly corresponds to TRBD1 (6 bases). Looked up from germline, CDR1 is MNHNS and CDR2 is SASEGT. This CDR3 has 14 amino acids. In DNA, the CDR3 is TGTGCCAGCAGTGAGGGGGCGCGGAAAGAAAGACTGTTTTTT. Protein sequence: CASSEGARKERLFF.

In this sample, this clonotype turned up a few times. This chain connects TRBV20-1 to TRBJ2-1; D gene uncertain. CDR3 length equals 13 residues. Germline CDR1 and CDR2: DFQATT and SNEGSKA (reference sequence). V dropped 5 bases and J dropped 1 base, with 9 bases sitting between them. CDR3 nucleotides: TGCAGTGCTGGCTTCGAATCCTACAATGAGCAGTTCTTC. Protein: CSAGFESYNEQFF.

The V gene is TRBV6-5, the J gene TRBJ2-7; D gene ambiguous. Germline CDR1 MNHEY, CDR2 SVGAGI. V was shortened by 0 bases and J by 1 base, with 10 bases between the two germline ends. This CDR3 region has 15 residues. In DNA, the CDR3 is TGTGCCAGCAGTTACTCCCGGGTTCCTTCCTACGAGCAGTACTTC. Translating gives CASSYSRVPSYEQYF.

There are a few counts of this clonotype. V gene TRBV28 combines with J gene TRBJ1-5; possible D gene TRBD1, 5 bases. Germline lookup yields CDR1 MDHEN and CDR2 SYDVKM. The ends were cut back, 3 bases at V and 5 bases at J, with 11 bases in the middle. This CDR3 has 14 amino acids. Written as DNA, the CDR3 is TGTGCCAGCAGTTTGCCGGGACCGTATCAGCCCCAGCATTTT. Translating it yields CASSLPGPYQPQHF.

This chain uses TRBV20-1 with TRBJ2-3; possible D gene TRBD2, 5 bases. Germline CDR1 reads DFQATT; CDR2 reads SNEGSKA (reference sequence). This CDR3 is built from 15 residues. Trimming shortened V by 0 bases and J by 2 bases, and 12 bases separated the two germline ends. In DNA, the CDR3 is TGCAGTGCTAGAGATTCCGGACTTCCCACAGATACGCAGTATTTT. Its translation is CSARDSGLPTDTQYF.

The J gene is TRBJ1-5, the V gene TRBV4-1; no reliable D call. CDR3 length equals 16 residues. Germline CDR1 MGHRA, CDR2 YSYEKL. Trimming removed 1 base from V and 0 bases from J, with 10 bases in between. As DNA, the CDR3 is TGCGCCAGCAGCCAAGGTCCGGGGTATAGCAATCAGCCCCAGCATTTT. This encodes CASSQGPGYSNQPQHF.

V usage is TRBV28 and J usage is TRBJ1-1; tentatively, D is TRBD1 (5 bases). The CDR3 is made up of 12 amino acids. Germline CDR1 is MDHEN and CDR2 is SYDVKM. V was clipped by 4 bases and J by 7 bases, with 10 bases between them. CDR3 in DNA: TGTGCCAGCAGTTGGGGGTGGAATGAAGCTTTCTTT. Its translation is CASSWGWNEAFF. Filled out from reference TRBV28 and TRBJ1-1, the complete variable domain reads DVKVTQSSRYLVKRTGEKVFLECVQDMDHENMFWYRQDPGLGLRLIYFSYDVKMKEKGDIPEGYSVSREKKERFSLILESASTNQTSMYLCASSWGWNEAFFGQGTRLTVV.

The V call is TRBV4-1, the J call TRBJ1-5; D unclear. V shed 5 bases and J shed 4 bases, with 18 bases lying between them. The germline CDR1 and CDR2 sequences are MGHRA and YSYEKL. The CDR3 extends over 16 amino acids. DNA for the CDR3: TGCGCCAGCAGCTCAGAATGGGCTTTACTAAATCAGCCCCAGCATTTT. It specifies CASSSEWALLNQPQHF.

The chain uses TRBV9 and TRBJ2-4; 13 positions agree with TRBD2. CDR3 size: 19 residues. V lost 0 bases to trimming and J lost 1 base; unmatched junction nucleotides: 7. CDR1 is SGDLS, CDR2 YYNGEE, per germline. CDR3 amino acids: CASSVAGTSGIEAKNIQYF. CDR3 DNA: TGTGCCAGCAGCGTAGCAGGGACTAGCGGGATTGAGGCCAAAAACATTCAGTACTTC.